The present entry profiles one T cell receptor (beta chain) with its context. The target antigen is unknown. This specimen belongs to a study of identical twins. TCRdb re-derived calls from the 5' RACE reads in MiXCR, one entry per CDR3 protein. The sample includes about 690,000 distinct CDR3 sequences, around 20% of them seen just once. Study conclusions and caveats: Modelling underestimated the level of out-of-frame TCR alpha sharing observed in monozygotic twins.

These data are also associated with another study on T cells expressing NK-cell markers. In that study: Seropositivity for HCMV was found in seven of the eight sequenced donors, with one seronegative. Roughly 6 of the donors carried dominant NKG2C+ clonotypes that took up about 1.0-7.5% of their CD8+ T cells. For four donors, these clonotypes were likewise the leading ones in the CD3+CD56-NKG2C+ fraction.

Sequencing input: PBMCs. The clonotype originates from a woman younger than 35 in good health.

CDR3 amino acids: CASFAGGIENEKLFF. The CDR3 region has the DNA TGTGCCAGCTTTGCGGGGGGAATTGAGAATGAAAAACTGTTTTTT. This sequence joins TRBV6-1 and TRBJ1-4; maybe TRBD1 (5 bases). This CDR3 contains 15 residues. CDR1 MNHNS and CDR2 SASEGT come from the germline V gene. V dropped 8 bases and J dropped 5 bases, with 18 bases sitting between them.